Listed here is a single T cell receptor beta chain. The target antigen is unknown. Primers for the PCR totalled 60 Vbeta and 13 Jbeta. Data came from immunoSEQ multiplex PCR; TCRdb stores just in-frame clones and leaves some out. This sample has about 77,000 clones; over 65% occur once, and the top ten carry around 4.2%. This sample is part of a study of cytomegalovirus exposure and HLA in healthy donors. Regarding the study as a whole: Solely CMV serostatus was available to characterize immune exposure. A prior analysis recorded that most TCR beta V segments were productive about 90% or about 30% of the time. One cluster of highly shared sequence variants probably arose as a sequencing artifact. Cytomegalovirus status was reportedly diagnosed by the classifier with high specificity and sensitivity.

V shed 3 bases and J shed 5 bases, with 6 bases lying between them. Germline V lookup: CDR1 SEHNR, CDR2 FQNEAQ (reference sequence). The CDR3 contains 12 residues. The chain joins TRBV7-9 to TRBJ2-3; weak D call: TRBD1 (5 bases). The sequenced sample was PBMCs. The source of this sequence is a man aged 40-49 years in good health and CMV-seronegative. DNA for the CDR3: TGTGCCAGCAGCTTGGGGCGAGATACGCAGTATTTT. Encoded protein: CASSLGRDTQYF.